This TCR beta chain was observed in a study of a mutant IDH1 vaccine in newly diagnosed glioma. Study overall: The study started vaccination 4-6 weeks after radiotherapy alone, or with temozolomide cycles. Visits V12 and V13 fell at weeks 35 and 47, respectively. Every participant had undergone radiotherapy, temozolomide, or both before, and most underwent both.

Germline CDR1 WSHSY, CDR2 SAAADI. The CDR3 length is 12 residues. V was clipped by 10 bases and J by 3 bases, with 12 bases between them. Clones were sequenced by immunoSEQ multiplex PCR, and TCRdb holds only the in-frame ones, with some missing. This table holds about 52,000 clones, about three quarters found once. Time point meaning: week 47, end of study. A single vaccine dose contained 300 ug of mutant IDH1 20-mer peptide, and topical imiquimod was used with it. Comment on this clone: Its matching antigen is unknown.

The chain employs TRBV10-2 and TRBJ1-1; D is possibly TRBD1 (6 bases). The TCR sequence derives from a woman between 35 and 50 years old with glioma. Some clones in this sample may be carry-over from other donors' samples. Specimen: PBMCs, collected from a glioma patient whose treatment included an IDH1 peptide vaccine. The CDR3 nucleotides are TGCGCCACCCGGGACACCTACACTGAAGCTTTCTTT. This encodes CATRDTYTEAFF.